Each of the 16 T cell receptor beta chains below was sequenced from the same sample in a study of T cell changes during pregnancy in multiple sclerosis. Measured with immunoSEQ multiplex PCR; TCRdb has only the in-frame clones, and not every one. Of approximately 99,000 clones listed, roughly nine tenths are singletons. The sample in question was peripheral blood, obtained in the second trimester of pregnancy. These receptors came from a female donor in good health, enrolled as a control in a pregnancy study.

The count of this clone is one. The chain carries TRBV19 and TRBJ1-2; possible D gene TRBD1, 6 bases. This CDR3 spans 14 amino acids. Germline V CDR1 and CDR2: LNHDA, SQIVND (reference sequence). Trimming took off 2 bases at V and 4 bases at J, with 11 bases between the two ends. The chain's CDR3 is CASSIQGMTYGYTF. The CDR3 DNA reads TGTGCCAGTAGTATACAGGGGATGACCTATGGCTACACCTTC.

The chain joins TRBV5-4 to TRBJ2-3, with 8 bases identical to TRBD2. The length of the CDR3 is 17 residues. V was clipped by 6 bases and J by 2 bases; unmatched bases: 14. The germline V gene encodes CDR1 SGHNT and CDR2 YYREEE (reference sequence). The CDR3 spells CASTPGGPSTVTDTQYF. The CDR3 DNA is TGTGCCAGCACCCCGGGGGGGCCCTCCACCGTCACAGATACGCAGTATTTT.

The V and J genes are TRBV4-2 and TRBJ2-7; 8 nucleotides align to TRBD1. Trimming cost V 1 base and J 4 bases; bases outside gene matches: 6. Per germline, CDR1 LGHNA and CDR2 YNFKEQ. The CDR3 covers 15 residues. The CDR3 region is CASSQAGGDPYEQYF. Written as DNA, the CDR3 is TGTGCCAGCAGCCAAGCAGGGGGCGACCCGTACGAGCAGTACTTC.

The gene calls are TRBV5-1 and TRBJ2-7; TRBD1 matches at 11 bases. The germline V gene has CDR1 SGHRS and CDR2 YFSETQ. With V trimmed by 0 bases and J by 4 bases, 9 bases remained unmatched. This CDR3 is built from 17 residues. This CDR3 is CASSLAGTGGMSYEQYF. In DNA, the CDR3 is TGCGCCAGCAGCTTGGCCGGGACAGGGGGGATGAGTTACGAGCAGTACTTC. The variable domain in full, completed from reference TRBV5-1 and TRBJ2-7, reads KAGVTQTPRYLIKTRGQQVTLSCSPISGHRSVSWYQQTPGQGLQFLFEYFSETQRNKGNFPGRFSGRQFSNSRSEMNVSTLELGDSALYLCASSLAGTGGMSYEQYFGPGTRLTVT.

V and J are TRBV7-9 and TRBJ2-3; D might be TRBD1 (6 bases). V lost 5 bases and J 3 bases, leaving 12 bases between the germline ends. From germline, CDR1 is SEHNR and CDR2 FQNEAQ (reference sequence). This CDR3 contains 14 residues. The CDR3 coding sequence is TGTGCCAGCAGCCATAGGGGGTTAACAGATACGCAGTATTTT. Translated, it gives CASSHRGLTDTQYF. The whole variable domain, remainder taken from reference TRBV7-9 and TRBJ2-3, is DTGVSQNPRHKITKRGQNVTFRCDPISEHNRLYWYRQTLGQGPEFLTYFQNEAQLEKSRLLSDRFSAERPKGSFSTLEIQRTEQGDSAMYLCASSHRGLTDTQYFGPGTRLTVL.

The gene calls are TRBV9 and TRBJ2-7, with 10 bases aligning to TRBD2. Germline CDR1 is SGDLS and CDR2 is YYNGEE. This CDR3 region has 15 residues. The V segment lost 0 bases and the J segment 3 bases; nucleotides outside the gene matches: 3. DNA of the CDR3: TGTGCCAGCAGCGTAGCTAGCGGGGGTAACTACGAGCAGTACTTC. Protein sequence: CASSVASGGNYEQYF.

The J gene is TRBJ1-6, the V gene TRBV2; weak D call: TRBD1 (5 bases). CDR1 and CDR2 (germline): SNHLY, FYNNEI. V lost 0 bases to trimming and J lost 6 bases, with 12 bases between them. This CDR3 spans 16 amino acids. CDR3 amino acids: CASSEAGGLTNSPLHF. The CDR3 DNA reads TGTGCCAGCAGTGAAGCGGGGGGACTCACTAATTCACCCCTCCACTTT.

The V gene is TRBV7-9, the J gene TRBJ2-7, with 12 bases lining up with TRBD2. V was clipped by 1 base and J by 6 bases; unmatched bases: 4. CDR3 length: 15 residues. From germline, CDR1 is SEHNR and CDR2 FQNEAQ (reference sequence). For the CDR3, the DNA is TGTGCCAGCAGCTTAGTCGGACTAGCGGGGATCGAGCAGTACTTC. Translation gives CASSLVGLAGIEQYF.

The V gene is TRBV19, the J gene TRBJ1-1; unclear D gene. V gave up 7 bases and J gave up 0 bases, with 9 bases separating them. The CDR3 covers 13 residues. Germline V gene data show CDR1 as LNHDA and CDR2 as SQIVND (reference sequence). The CDR3 region has the DNA TGTGCCAGTACCACCAGATTGAACACTGAAGCTTTCTTT. Its protein product is CASTTRLNTEAFF.

The CDR3 DNA sequence: TGTGCCAGCATAGGGGGGGGACTTTACACCGGGGAGCTGTTTTTT. It is translated as CASIGGGLYTGELFF. The chain combines TRBV6-1 with TRBJ2-2; TRBD2 is a possible D gene (7 bases). Germline-derived CDR1 and CDR2 are MNHNS and SASEGT. The CDR3 extends over 15 amino acids. V was trimmed by 7 bases and J by 3 bases, leaving 15 bases between them.

V is TRBV2 and J is TRBJ1-1; D possibly corresponds to TRBD1 (5 bases). Trimming cost V 2 bases and J 6 bases, with 16 bases left between them. This CDR3 contains 15 residues. CDR1 is SNHLY, CDR2 FYNNEI, per germline. DNA for the CDR3: TGTGCCAGCAGTGAACAGGGTTTGGCGGTCGCTGAAGCTTTCTTT. It encodes CASSEQGLAVAEAFF.

This clone was seen a single time. The gene calls are TRBV11-2 and TRBJ2-1; D is possibly TRBD1 (5 bases). This CDR3 comprises 13 residues. The germline V and J ends were trimmed by 1 base and 5 bases, with 6 bases remaining between them. Germline V CDR1 and CDR2: SGHAT, FQNNGV. The CDR3 DNA is TGTGCCAGCAGCTTAGGACAGAACAATGAGCAGTTCTTC. This translates into CASSLGQNNEQFF.

This sequence joins TRBV27 and TRBJ2-3, with a possible D match to TRBD1 (5 bases). CDR1 and CDR2 (germline): MNHEY, SMNVEV (reference sequence). Between the trimmed V and J ends, which lost 6 bases and 6 bases, there was a span of 10 bases. The CDR3 length is 12 residues. CDR3 in DNA: TGTGCCAGCAGAGATCGACAGGATACGCAGTATTTT. Translating it yields CASRDRQDTQYF.

The chain carries TRBV6-6 and TRBJ2-3; a weak D match, TRBD1 (6 bases). This CDR3 spans 13 amino acids. The germline CDR1 and CDR2 sequences are MNHNY and SVGAGI (reference sequence). The V gene lost 6 bases and the J gene lost 1 base, with 8 bases spanning the gap. This CDR3 is CASSAGGTDTQYF. The CDR3 DNA follows: TGTGCCAGCAGCGCAGGGGGCACAGATACGCAGTATTTT.

V and J are TRBV5-1 and TRBJ2-4; 8 nucleotides line up with TRBD2. The CDR3 is 13 residues long. V lost 0 bases, J lost 13 bases, and 6 bases stayed unmatched. Germline V gives CDR1 SGHRS, CDR2 YFSETQ. The DNA for the CDR3 is TGCGCCAGCAGCTTGGCCGGGGGGGAGGTGCAGTACTTC. Its protein product is CASSLAGGEVQYF.

This chain links TRBV6-1 with TRBJ1-5; no clear D gene. Germline CDR1 is MNHNS and CDR2 is SASEGT. Trimming took 4 bases from V and 6 from J, leaving 7 bases between them. This CDR3 is built from 12 residues. CDR3 loop: CASSVRPQPQHF. The CDR3 bases are TGTGCCAGCAGTGTGAGGCCTCAGCCCCAGCATTTT.